The 29 T cell receptor beta chains below all came from one sample that was sequenced in a study of post-analysis software for immune sequencing data. Prepared TCR beta cDNA libraries contained unique molecular identifiers. Each CDR3 protein gets one entry after TCRdb re-called the PCR reads with MiXCR. The data show about 540,000 distinct CDR3 sequences, about a third seen once. The study, taken as a whole, reports: Higher frequency in patients than in controls was seen for five TRBV segments, with TRBV5-6, TRBV5-1 and TRBV20-1 among them.

For these receptors, no antigen is known. Sequencing was carried out using blood. These receptors originate from a girl aged 2 to 17 with multiple sclerosis.

The V gene is TRBV5-1, the J gene TRBJ2-1; 12 nucleotides match TRBD2. From germline, CDR1 is SGHRS and CDR2 YFSETQ. The CDR3 has 17 residues. The trim removed 4 bases at V and 5 bases at J, leaving 10 bases unmatched. Written as DNA, the CDR3 is TGCGCCAGCAGCCAGCAACTAGCGGGGGGACCCAACAATGAGCAGTTCTTC. It specifies CASSQQLAGGPNNEQFF.

This clonotype was counted only a few times. CDR3 bases: TGCAGTGCTAGAGGGACGGGGGCTGGCAAAAACATTCAGTACTTC. It codes for CSARGTGAGKNIQYF. The chain has TRBV20-1 and TRBJ2-4, with D perhaps being TRBD1 or TRBD2 (6 bases each). V lost 1 base and J lost 3, with 13 bases in between. CDR1 and CDR2 (germline): DFQATT, SNEGSKA (reference sequence). This CDR3 comprises 15 residues.

V gene TRBV20-1 combines with J gene TRBJ1-4, with TRBD1 as a possible D gene (5 bases). V was shortened by 6 bases and J by 5 bases, with 19 bases between the two germline ends. CDR1 and CDR2 (germline): DFQATT, SNEGSKA (reference sequence). CDR3 length: 15 residues. DNA of the CDR3: TGCAGTGCACCACGGGCGGGACTCCGGAATGAAAAACTGTTTTTT. As protein: CSAPRAGLRNEKLFF.

This clonotype was seen only a few times. The chain has TRBV11-2 and TRBJ2-1; D remains ambiguous. This CDR3 contains 17 residues. V lost 6 bases, J lost 0 bases, and 18 bases lay in between. Germline V gene lookup returns CDR1 SGHAT and CDR2 FQNNGV. Written as DNA, the CDR3 is TGTGCCAGCAGTCCATCCCCCCGTCATCTCTCCTACAATGAGCAGTTCTTC. This encodes CASSPSPRHLSYNEQFF.

This clonotype was observed a few times. The DNA of the CDR3 is TGTGCCACCAGCCAAACTAGCGGGGGGGAGACCCAGTACTTC. As protein: CATSQTSGGETQYF. This sequence joins TRBV15 and TRBJ2-5, with 12 bases fitting TRBD2. The length of the CDR3 is 14 residues. Germline V lookup: CDR1 LNHNV, CDR2 YYDKDF (reference sequence). Germline trimming cut 5 bases from V and 5 bases from J; bases unmatched to any gene: 3.

This clonotype was recorded a few times. The chain carries TRBV29-1 and TRBJ1-2; D call uncertain. Germline CDR1 SQVTM, CDR2 ANQGSEA. V was trimmed by 3 bases and J by 8 bases, leaving 10 bases between them. There are 11 residues in the CDR3. CDR3 loop: CSVEVLRGYTF. CDR3 DNA sequence: TGCAGCGTTGAGGTATTACGGGGCTACACCTTC. Filled out from reference TRBV29-1 and TRBJ1-2, the complete variable domain reads SAVISQKPSRDICQRGTSLTIQCQVDSQVTMMFWYRQQPGQSLTLIATANQGSEATYESGFVIDKFPISRPNLTFSTLTVSNMSPEDSSIYLCSVEVLRGYTFGSGTRLTVV.

This clonotype was seen repeatedly, ten times or more. The CDR3 protein is CASSLGTGGQSSYEQYF. DNA of the CDR3: TGTGCCAGCAGCTTAGGGACCGGGGGCCAAAGCTCCTACGAGCAGTACTTC. The V gene is TRBV11-2, the J gene TRBJ2-7, with D possibly called TRBD1 or TRBD2 (6 bases each). Trimming cost V 1 base and J 0 bases, with 16 bases left between them. Germline V CDR1 and CDR2: SGHAT, FQNNGV. The CDR3 totals 17 residues.

This clonotype has only a few counts. The junction differs from germline at one of its ends, possibly a read error. V and J are TRBV9 and TRBJ1-6, with D hard to call. Germline CDR1 SGDLS, CDR2 YYNGEE. This CDR3 contains 13 residues. DNA for the CDR3: TGTGCCAGCAGCGTTGGCAGGAATTCACCCCTCCATTTT. This sequence encodes CASSVGRNSPLHF.

To note about this clonotype: A junction boundary mismatches the germline segment, possibly from a read error. The chain carries TRBV9 and TRBJ2-1; the D gene is possibly TRBD2 (6 bases). The CDR3 extends over 15 amino acids. Germline CDR1 reads SGDLS; CDR2 reads YYNGEE. The DNA for the CDR3 is TGTGCCAGCAGCAACTACCGGGACTCCGACAATGAGCAGTTCTTC. Encoded protein: CASSNYRDSDNEQFF.

This chain uses TRBV18 with TRBJ1-4; the D gene is possibly TRBD1 (6 bases). CDR3 size: 15 residues. Germline V gives CDR1 KGHSH, CDR2 LQKENI. Trimming took off 3 bases at V and 4 bases at J, with 12 bases between the two ends. CDR3 loop: CASSPETGLNEKLFF. CDR3 DNA: TGTGCCAGCTCACCGGAGACAGGACTTAATGAAAAACTGTTTTTT.

The V and J genes are TRBV20-1 and TRBJ1-6; TRBD1 matches 8 bases. The germline V gene has CDR1 DFQATT and CDR2 SNEGSKA (reference sequence). The CDR3 extends over 14 amino acids. V was pared by 6 bases and J by 9 bases, with 10 bases of the junction left unmatched. The CDR3 here is CSAGRGRGLSPLHF. CDR3 sequence (DNA): TGCAGTGCCGGGAGGGGCAGGGGGCTTTCACCCCTCCACTTT.

This clonotype has more than one count but fewer than ten. The rearrangement links TRBV4-1 to TRBJ2-3; D is possibly TRBD1 (6 bases). The V and J ends lost 4 bases and 5 bases respectively, with 13 bases between them. Per the germline V gene, CDR1 is MGHRA and CDR2 is YSYEKL. The length of the CDR3 is 14 residues. Written as DNA, the CDR3 is TGCGCCAGCAGCCTGGCACAGGGAAAAGATACGCAGTATTTT. It specifies CASSLAQGKDTQYF.

The chain links TRBV5-1 to TRBJ2-5; TRBD1 might be the D (6 bases). Trimming removed 0 bases at V and 7 bases at J, with 10 bases between. Germline V gene data show CDR1 as SGHRS and CDR2 as YFSETQ. This CDR3 has 13 amino acids. CDR3 nucleotide sequence: TGCGCCAGCAGCTTGGGGACAGCCGGGACCCAGTACTTC. This sequence encodes CASSLGTAGTQYF.

The J gene is TRBJ1-2, the V gene TRBV18, with D possibly matching TRBD1 (5 bases). Trimming shortened V by 2 bases and J by 6 bases, and 7 bases separated the two germline ends. CDR1 is KGHSH and CDR2 is LQKENI in the germline V gene. The CDR3 has 12 amino acids. CDR3 coding DNA: TGTGCCAGCTCACCAGGGGGTGATGGCTACACCTTC. Its translation is CASSPGGDGYTF.

This clonotype was seen a few times. V is TRBV20-1 and J is TRBJ1-2, with 9 bases aligning to TRBD1. The CDR3 is 16 residues long. Germline assignment: CDR1 DFQATT and CDR2 SNEGSKA (reference sequence). Losses at the gene ends were 0 bases for V and 4 bases for J; bases not matched to a gene: 9. CDR3 bases: TGCAGTGCTAGAGAGGGGGGACAGGGCCCTATCTATGGCTACACCTTC. Translating gives CSAREGGQGPIYGYTF.

The J gene is TRBJ2-4, the V gene TRBV5-4; 8 bases are a match to TRBD1. The DNA end is more similar to TRBJ2-5, so the J call may be wrong. Germline lookup yields CDR1 SGHNT and CDR2 YYREEE (reference sequence). The CDR3 has 15 residues. CDR3: CASSLVAGGRETQYF. The CDR3 DNA follows: TGTGCCAGCAGCTTGGTAGCAGGGGGCAGGGAGACCCAGTACTTC.

This chain connects TRBV7-2 to TRBJ2-1; D tentatively fits TRBD1 or TRBD2 (7 bases each). The CDR3 runs to 15 residues. The V gene's germline CDR1 is SGHTA and CDR2 FQGNSA. V was pared by 5 bases and J by 8 bases, with 19 bases between. The CDR3: CASSPQGGNWDEQFF. The CDR3, as DNA: TGTGCCAGCAGCCCTCAGGGGGGGAATTGGGATGAGCAGTTCTTC.

This clonotype was counted a few times. The V and J genes are TRBV14 and TRBJ2-3; D unresolved. The CDR3 extends over 13 amino acids. V was trimmed by 2 bases and J by 6 bases, leaving 9 bases between them. CDR1 is SGHDN, CDR2 FVKESK, per germline. The CDR3 sequence: CASSQLGSDTQYF. The CDR3 DNA reads as TGTGCCAGCAGCCAACTTGGGTCGGATACGCAGTATTTT.

The rearrangement links TRBV19 to TRBJ1-2; possible D gene TRBD1, 5 bases. Germline assignment: CDR1 LNHDA and CDR2 SQIVND (reference sequence). Trimming took 5 bases from V and 2 from J, leaving 12 bases between them. The CDR3 covers 14 residues. The CDR3: CASSPLGANYGYTF. The CDR3 DNA follows: TGTGCCAGTAGTCCTCTAGGGGCCAACTATGGCTACACCTTC.

V and J are TRBV20-1 and TRBJ1-1; TRBD1 might be the D (5 bases). The V and J ends lost 7 bases and 1 base respectively, with 16 bases between them. CDR1 is DFQATT, CDR2 SNEGSKA, per germline (reference sequence). CDR3 length equals 14 residues. The CDR3 spells CSVNRDSANTEAFF. The CDR3 DNA reads TGCAGTGTGAACCGGGACTCCGCGAACACTGAAGCTTTCTTT.

A single count supports this clonotype. The gene calls are TRBV20-1 and TRBJ2-3, with 7 bases fitting TRBD2. This CDR3 has 12 amino acids. The germline CDR1 and CDR2 sequences are DFQATT and SNEGSKA (reference sequence). The V and J ends lost 6 bases and 3 bases, in that order; junction bases with no gene match: 3. The CDR3 spells CSARGWTDTQYF. Here the CDR3 DNA reads TGCAGTGCGCGGGGGTGGACAGATACGCAGTATTTT.

The chain recombines TRBV2 with TRBJ1-1, with 9 bases matching TRBD1. This CDR3 spans 15 amino acids. CDR1 is SNHLY, CDR2 FYNNEI, per germline. V gave up 6 bases and J gave up 1 base; unmatched junction bases: 6. The CDR3 sequence is CASSGTGGANTEAFF. DNA of the CDR3: TGTGCCAGCAGCGGTACAGGGGGCGCGAACACTGAAGCTTTCTTT.

The chain couples TRBV20-1 to TRBJ1-3; tentative D call: TRBD1 (6 bases). CDR3 length: 13 amino acids. V was cut by 5 bases and J by 4 bases, with 12 bases left in between. CDR1 is DFQATT, CDR2 SNEGSKA, per germline (reference sequence). CDR3 sequence (DNA): TGCAGTGCTCCCAGGGGTCCGGGAAACACCATATATTTT. Encoded protein: CSAPRGPGNTIYF.

This clonotype has more than one count but fewer than ten. The chain combines TRBV5-8 with TRBJ2-4; 9 bases fit TRBD2. This CDR3 is 16 amino acids long. Germline values: CDR1 SGHTS, CDR2 YDEGEE. The V gene end was trimmed by 4 bases and the J gene end by 0 bases; junction bases not matched to a gene: 5. CDR3 sequence (DNA): TGTGCCAGCAGCGCTATGACTAGCGGAGCCAAAAACATTCAGTACTTC. This translates into CASSAMTSGAKNIQYF.

The chain has TRBV18 and TRBJ2-1, with a tentative D call TRBD1 (6 bases). Germline CDR1 and CDR2: KGHSH and LQKENI. V shed 2 bases and J shed 8 bases, with 13 bases lying between them. The CDR3 spans 14 residues. Here the CDR3 reads CASSPSQGWDEQFF. The CDR3 DNA reads as TGTGCCAGCTCACCATCACAGGGCTGGGATGAGCAGTTCTTC. The full variable domain, its missing parts supplied by reference TRBV18 and TRBJ2-1, is NAGVMQNPRHLVRRRGQEARLRCSPMKGHSHVYWYRQLPEEGLKFMVYLQKENIIDESGMPKERFSAEFPKEGPSILRIQQVVRGDSAAYFCASSPSQGWDEQFFGPGTRLTVL.

This clonotype was counted only a few times. This chain links TRBV10-3 with TRBJ1-2, with D unclear. V gave up 3 bases and J gave up 4 bases, with 15 bases separating them. The germline CDR1 and CDR2 sequences are ENHRY and SYGVKD. This CDR3 has 15 residues. This CDR3 reads CAISEPSGSSYGYTF. The CDR3 nucleotides read TGTGCCATCAGTGAACCCTCCGGCAGCAGCTATGGCTACACCTTC.

The chain carries TRBV10-3 and TRBJ1-2; 7 bases are a match to TRBD1. V dropped 2 bases and J dropped 8; count of bases not matched to a gene: 5. The CDR3 length is 13 residues. Germline V CDR1 and CDR2: ENHRY, SYGVKD. The CDR3 region is CAISEAGGDGYTF. For the CDR3, the DNA is TGTGCCATCAGTGAGGCAGGGGGTGACGGCTACACCTTC.

The chain joins TRBV12-3 or TRBV12-4 to TRBJ2-3; 8 bases are shared with TRBD2. V lost 4 bases, J lost 6 bases, and 9 bases stayed unmatched. CDR3 length: 15 amino acids. CDR3 loop: CASSSPGTRGDTQYF. In DNA form, the CDR3 reads TGTGCCAGCAGTTCCCCCGGGACTAGGGGGGATACGCAGTATTTT.

The sample holds a few counts of this clonotype. The chain combines TRBV7-9 with TRBJ2-6; D possibly matches TRBD1 or TRBD2 (5 bases each). Germline V CDR1 and CDR2: SEHNR, FQNEAQ (reference sequence). CDR3 length: 18 residues. Trimming stripped 3 bases from V and 0 bases from J, with 15 bases between. The CDR3 reads CASSFIGSGSSGANVLTF. The CDR3 nucleotides are TGTGCCAGCAGCTTTATTGGTTCAGGGAGCTCTGGGGCCAACGTCCTGACTTTC.